This section outlines one TCR beta chain sequence together with its context. V was pared by 4 bases and J by 3 bases, with 8 bases between. The V gene's germline CDR1 is SGHNT and CDR2 YYREEE (reference sequence). CDR3 length equals 13 residues. The data originate from a study of tumour-infiltrating T cells in Burkitt lymphoma. Study overall: Survival, overall and progression-free, tracked with productive clonality.

Assay used: immunoSEQ multiplex PCR; TCRdb lists only in-frame clones, some missing. Of 15,000 or so clones listed, 30% are singletons. The sample was tumor tissue. The receptor was isolated from a human donor with diffuse large B-cell lymphoma. This chain uses TRBV5-4 with TRBJ2-1; no reliable D call. CDR3 coding DNA: TGTGCCAGCAGCGGCAGAAACTACAATGAGCAGTTCTTC. Translation gives CASSGRNYNEQFF.